The 14 T cell receptor beta chains presented below share a single source sample, sequenced in a study of T-cell reconstitution after alpha-beta-depleted transplantation in children. A TCRbeta library incorporating unique molecular identifiers was prepared. TCRdb re-called the PCR reads through MiXCR, storing one row per CDR3 protein. There are over 550,000 distinct CDR3 sequences in the sample; approximately 10% occur only once, and about 4% lies in the top ten. The sequencing here drew on PBMCs from the stem cell graft donor, taken from the stem cell graft. The source of these receptors is a human donor who donated a stem cell graft to a child with acute myeloid leukemia.

This chain uses TRBV20-1 with TRBJ2-7, with TRBD1 matching over 8 bases. Trimming cost V 3 bases and J 4 bases; bases outside gene matches: 11. CDR1 is DFQATT, CDR2 SNEGSKA, per germline (reference sequence). This CDR3 region has 15 residues. Here the CDR3 DNA reads TGCAGTGCTAGTTCGACAGGGGATTTCCTTTACGAGCAGTACTTC. Protein product: CSASSTGDFLYEQYF.

The CDR3 DNA is TGTGCCTGGAGCCCCACAGGGTTCACCGGGGAGCTGTTTTTT. This translates into CAWSPTGFTGELFF. This sequence joins TRBV30 and TRBJ2-2, with D perhaps TRBD1 (6 bases). With 3 bases removed from V and 4 bases from J, the gap between germline ends came to 12 bases. The CDR3 spans 14 residues. Per germline, CDR1 GTSNPN and CDR2 SVGIG (reference sequence).

The CDR3 region has the DNA TGTGCCAGCAGCTTAGTTGGGACAGCAAGCTCCTACGAGCAGTACTTC. It translates to CASSLVGTASSYEQYF. The chain couples TRBV7-8 to TRBJ2-7; TRBD1 matches at 7 bases. Germline loops: CDR1 SGHVS, CDR2 FQNEAQ. The CDR3 totals 16 residues. V lost 1 base, J lost 0 bases, and 6 bases stayed unmatched. Full variable domain (outside the CDR3, taken from reference TRBV7-8 and TRBJ2-7): GAGVSQSPRYKVAKRGQDVALRCDPISGHVSLFWYQQALGQGPEFLTYFQNEAQLDKSGLPSDRFFAERPEGSVSTLKIQRTQQEDSAVYLCASSLVGTASSYEQYFGPGTRLTVT.

This clonotype was recorded at least ten times. The CDR3 DNA sequence: TGTGCCAGCAGTCCTGTAGGGACAGGGAACTACGAGCAGTACTTC. It yields the protein CASSPVGTGNYEQYF. The gene calls are TRBV28 and TRBJ2-7, with TRBD1 matching over 9 bases. Germline CDR1 and CDR2: MDHEN and SYDVKM. This CDR3 contains 15 residues. V was pared by 5 bases and J by 3 bases, with 8 bases of the junction left unmatched.

This clonotype turned up a few times. The CDR3 DNA reads TGCAGCGTTGCGTGGCGGGGGAGGATAGATACGCAGTATTTT. This sequence encodes CSVAWRGRIDTQYF. The rearrangement uses TRBV29-1 and TRBJ2-3; 7 bases agree with TRBD2. Trimming cost V 4 bases and J 5 bases; bases outside gene matches: 9. CDR1 and CDR2 from the germline V gene are SQVTM and ANQGSEA. The CDR3 is made up of 14 amino acids.

This clonotype was seen at least ten times. This chain links TRBV4-3 with TRBJ2-1; D is uncertain. This CDR3 region has 15 residues. The germline CDR1 and CDR2 sequences are LGHNA and YSLEER. V was pared by 0 bases and J by 2 bases, with 8 bases between. CDR3 DNA: TGCGCCAGCAGCCAAGATACGCCGGCCTACAATGAGCAGTTCTTC. Encoded protein: CASSQDTPAYNEQFF.

This clonotype appeared many times. The junction departs from the called germline gene at one end, perhaps through a read error. V is TRBV28 and J is TRBJ2-5; the D gene is possibly TRBD1 (5 bases). Germline CDR1 MDHEN, CDR2 SYDVKM. CDR3 length: 11 amino acids. The CDR3 DNA is TGTGCCAGCACCACGACAGAGAGCCAGTACTTC. It encodes CASTTTESQYF.

This clonotype was counted ten times or more. The chain employs TRBV27 and TRBJ1-1; 10 nucleotides match TRBD1. The trim removed 3 bases at V and 7 bases at J, leaving 5 bases unmatched. This CDR3 is 14 amino acids long. The germline gives CDR1 MNHEY, CDR2 SMNVEV (reference sequence). CDR3 nucleotides: TGTGCCAGCAGTTTCACCGACAGGGGGCTTGAAGCTTTCTTT. It codes for CASSFTDRGLEAFF.

This clonotype has only a few counts. The chain uses TRBV20-1 and TRBJ2-7; 12 bases line up with TRBD2. Trimming removed 3 bases from V and 7 bases from J; junction bases left unmatched: 4. There are 13 residues in the CDR3. Per the germline V gene, CDR1 is DFQATT and CDR2 is SNEGSKA (reference sequence). The DNA for the CDR3 is TGCAGTGCTAGGACTAGCGGGAGATCTGAGCAGTACTTC. As protein: CSARTSGRSEQYF.

J is TRBJ2-4 and V is TRBV6-5; 8 nucleotides match TRBD2. Germline V gene data show CDR1 as MNHEY and CDR2 as SVGAGI. Losses at the gene ends were 2 bases for V and 6 bases for J; bases not matched to a gene: 6. This CDR3 has 15 amino acids. CDR3 nucleotides: TGTGCCAGCAGTTACGGGCGGGGGGATCCAAACATTCAGTACTTC. Protein product: CASSYGRGDPNIQYF.

A few counts support this clonotype. V usage is TRBV4-2 and J usage is TRBJ2-6, with D unresolved. V was trimmed by 0 bases and J by 0 bases, leaving 6 bases between them. The CDR3 totals 16 residues. In germline, CDR1 is LGHNA, CDR2 YNFKEQ. The CDR3 region has the DNA TGTGCCAGCAGCCAAGATTCAACCTCTGGGGCCAACGTCCTGACTTTC. Encoded protein: CASSQDSTSGANVLTF.

The V gene is TRBV20-1, the J gene TRBJ1-5; 7 bases line up with TRBD1. Unmatched junction bases numbered 7, after V lost 6 bases and J lost 2 bases. CDR3 length equals 14 residues. The V gene's germline CDR1 is DFQATT and CDR2 SNEGSKA (reference sequence). This CDR3 is CSARQGGGNQPQHF. The CDR3 nucleotides read TGCAGTGCCAGACAGGGTGGGGGCAATCAGCCCCAGCATTTT.

The V call is TRBV29-1, the J call TRBJ1-5, with TRBD1 matching over 8 bases. J was trimmed by 7 bases and V by 6 bases; bases with no gene match: 8. This CDR3 has 13 residues. Germline CDR1 and CDR2: SQVTM and ANQGSEA. The CDR3 sequence is CSVTPGGGQPQHF. DNA for the CDR3: TGCAGCGTGACTCCAGGGGGCGGACAGCCCCAGCATTTT.

The chain employs TRBV25-1 and TRBJ2-7, with 13 nucleotides matching TRBD2. Germline CDR1 reads MGHDK; CDR2 reads SYGVNS. The V segment lost 1 base and the J segment 0 bases; nucleotides outside the gene matches: 6. CDR3 length: 18 residues. The CDR3 here is CASSEFRTSGSLSYEQYF. As DNA, the CDR3 is TGTGCCAGCAGTGAATTCCGGACTAGCGGGAGTCTCTCCTACGAGCAGTACTTC.